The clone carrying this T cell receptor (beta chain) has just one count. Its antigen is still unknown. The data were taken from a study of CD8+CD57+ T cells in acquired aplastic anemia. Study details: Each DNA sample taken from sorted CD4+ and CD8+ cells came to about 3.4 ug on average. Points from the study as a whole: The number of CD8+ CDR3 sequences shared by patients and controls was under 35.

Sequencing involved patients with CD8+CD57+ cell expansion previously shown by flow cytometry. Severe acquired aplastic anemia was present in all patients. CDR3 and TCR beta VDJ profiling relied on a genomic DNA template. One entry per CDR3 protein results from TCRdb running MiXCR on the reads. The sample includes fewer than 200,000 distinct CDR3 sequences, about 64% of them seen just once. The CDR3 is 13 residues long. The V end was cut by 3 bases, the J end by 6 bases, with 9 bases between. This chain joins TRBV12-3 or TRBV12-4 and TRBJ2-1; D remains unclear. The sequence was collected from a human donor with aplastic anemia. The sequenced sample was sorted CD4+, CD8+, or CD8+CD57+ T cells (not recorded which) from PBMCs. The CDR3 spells CASSFPLVNEQFF. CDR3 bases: TGTGCCAGCAGTTTCCCTCTAGTCAATGAGCAGTTCTTC.